This T cell receptor beta chain was identified during a study of blood T cell repertoires in COVID-19 (dated by TCRdb to about 2020). Study-level background: Samples from collaborators originated in the United States, Italy and Spain and spanned both the acute and convalescent phases of COVID-19. Where available, HLA class I and class II types were obtained from metadata supplied by the sample provider rather than from assay-based typing. Deeply sampled blood TCRbeta repertoires from subjects exposed to, actively infected with, or recovered from COVID-19 were included in the dataset. Samples were obtained from the ongoing ImmuneRACE study (first 160 participants) and from about 1,300 subjects provided by 6 global collaborators. The material from the prospective study consisted of cDNA or gDNA derived from T cells, B-cell-depleted T cells, or PBMCs. The repertoires were made available in a free public database intended to serve as a resource for research on the immune response to SARS-CoV-2. Nearly every sample came with metadata listing a de-identified subject ID, COVID-19 status, age in years and sex.

Results and caveats for the whole study, not just this receptor: How much clinical and demographic metadata was included differed by source and by participant, and the metadata was provided uncurated.

Each collaborating institution followed its own protocols to collect whole blood in K2EDTA tubes. For TCRbeta analysis, collaborators shipped samples in one of three forms: frozen whole blood, isolated PBMCs, or DNA extracted from either of those sample types. Regarding this clone: Its antigen specificity is not known. Base qualities are not provided; no much larger clone lies one nucleotide away. Other DNA sequences from this sample encode an identical CDR3 as well.

TCRbeta CDR3 regions were amplified from genomic DNA by means of the immunoSEQ Assay, a bias-controlled multiplex PCR. In the source study's methods: Within the assay, amplification of reference gene primers was used to estimate how many nucleated cells each sample contained. Sequence reads were collapsed and filtered to measure the absolute abundance of every unique TCRbeta CDR3 rearrangement. For each sample, productive Simpson clonality was calculated by taking the square root of Simpson's diversity index across productive rearrangements. TCRdb stores this immuneACCESS table with in-frame sequences only. Part of the clones is absent; in the studies checked, under half of the shortfall reflects unresolved V genes, and no reason is known for the rest. V, J and clone size reflect that table, while D and trimming were determined from the DNA. A total of around 200,000 clones appear in this sample, 90% of them only once. 0.62% of the sample is held by the ten biggest clonotypes.

Reading from cysteine to phenylalanine, the CDR3 counts 14 amino acids. Only the CDR3 DNA stays, 42 bases, in frame from base 1. The germline V gene (reference sequence) gives CDR1 as SEHNR and CDR2 as FQNEAQ. V is cut back by 2 bases and J by 5 bases, with 2 bases in the junction unmatched. Specimen: peripheral blood. This receptor was obtained from a man aged 45 to 65 with acute or convalescent COVID-19. Rearrangement joined TRBV7-9 to TRBJ2-1; 8 bases in between match TRBD2. Read as DNA, the sequence is TGTGCCAGCAGCTTATTAGCGGGAAACAATGAGCAGTTCTTC. It translates to CASSLLAGNNEQFF.